Following are 24 T cell receptor beta chains from one sample sequenced in a study of cytomegalovirus exposure and HLA in healthy donors (dated by TCRdb to about 2017). Library preparation was by the immunoSEQ multiplex PCR assay. A mixture of 60 forward primers for TCR Vbeta segments and 13 reverse primers for TCR Jbeta segments was used in the multiplex PCR. Entries here come from immuneACCESS through TCRdb and include only in-frame sequences with V and J called. Some clones fail to appear in such tables; in the studies checked, an unresolved V gene covers under half of the shortfall, and the cause of the remainder is unknown. The sample records 160,000 or so clones, roughly 80% of which are singletons. Of the sample, 5.7% falls within the top ten clones. The specimen sequenced was PBMCs. These receptors were obtained from a middle-aged man in good health and CMV-seronegative.

The genes are TRBV6-5 and TRBJ2-2; 7 bases are shared with TRBD2. Losses at the gene ends were 5 bases for V and 4 bases for J; bases not matched to a gene: 7. Germline values: CDR1 MNHEY, CDR2 SVGAGI. This CDR3 spans 15 amino acids. CDR3 loop: CASSLDGRSTGELFF. The CDR3 region has the DNA TGTGCCAGCAGTCTCGACGGGAGGAGCACCGGGGAGCTGTTTTTT.

In regard to this clone: The CDR3 end shows no conserved phenylalanine or tryptophan, and so a read error is likely. V gene TRBV4-3 combines with J gene TRBJ1-2; D gene ambiguous. The CDR3 is made up of 16 amino acids. V shed 0 bases and J shed 0 bases, with 11 bases lying between them. CDR1 and CDR2 from the germline V gene are LGHNA and YSLEER. The CDR3 sequence: CASSQEPASPNYGYTL. CDR3 coding DNA: TGCGCCAGCAGCCAAGAGCCGGCCAGCCCTAACTATGGCTACACCCTC.

This chain connects TRBV7-7 to TRBJ2-5, with a weak D call TRBD2 (5 bases). Germline CDR1 SSHAT, CDR2 FNYEAQ (reference sequence). This CDR3 has 13 residues. The ends were cut back, 5 bases at V and 3 bases at J, with 10 bases in the middle. CDR3 DNA sequence: TGTGCCAGCAGCCCGACTAAGGAAGAGACCCAGTACTTC. Its translation is CASSPTKEETQYF.

CDR3 nucleotide sequence: TGTGCCAGCAGCGCCCAGGGACAGATTAACTATGGCTACACCTTC. Its translation: CASSAQGQINYGYTF. The chain carries TRBV6-5 and TRBJ1-2; 7 positions match TRBD1. J gave up 1 base and V 6 bases, and 8 bases lay outside the gene matches. Germline assignment: CDR1 MNHEY and CDR2 SVGAGI. The CDR3 is made up of 15 amino acids.

The rearrangement links TRBV7-2 to TRBJ2-2, with 11 bases that match TRBD2. The CDR3 totals 16 residues. V lost 3 bases, J lost 5 bases, and 5 bases stayed unmatched. The germline V gene encodes CDR1 SGHTA and CDR2 FQGNSA. The CDR3 reads CASSFTSGRSTGELFF. CDR3 in DNA: TGTGCCAGCAGCTTCACTAGCGGGAGATCTACCGGGGAGCTGTTTTTT. The entire variable domain, with the rest obtained from reference TRBV7-2 and TRBJ2-2, is as follows: GAGVSQSPSNKVTEKGKDVELRCDPISGHTALYWYRQSLGQGLEFLIYFQGNSAPDKSGLPSDRFSAERTGGSVSTLTIQRTQQEDSAVYLCASSFTSGRSTGELFFGEGSRLTVL.

The chain uses TRBV19 and TRBJ1-1, with D tentatively TRBD1 (6 bases). This CDR3 is built from 14 residues. Germline CDR1 is LNHDA and CDR2 is SQIVND (reference sequence). Trimming cost V 1 base and J 1 base, with 7 bases left between them. The CDR3 sequence is CASSIGQANTEAFF. The CDR3 region has the DNA TGTGCCAGTAGTATAGGACAGGCGAACACTGAAGCTTTCTTT.

The chain couples TRBV6-6 to TRBJ2-7; 9 nucleotides match TRBD1. The CDR3 has 14 residues. Germline lookup yields CDR1 MNHNY and CDR2 SVGAGI (reference sequence). Trimming removed 6 bases from V and 7 bases from J; junction bases left unmatched: 10. CDR3 DNA: TGTGCCAGCAGCCTCGACCGGGACAGGGTTGAGCAGTACTTC. This translates into CASSLDRDRVEQYF.

The chain carries TRBV9 and TRBJ2-2, with TRBD2 matching over 7 bases. CDR1 and CDR2 from the germline V gene are SGDLS and YYNGEE. This CDR3 has 18 amino acids. Unmatched junction bases numbered 9, after V lost 1 base and J lost 0 bases. CDR3 DNA sequence: TGTGCCAGCAGCGTATCTTCGGGACTAACCGCGAACACCGGGGAGCTGTTTTTT. Translation gives CASSVSSGLTANTGELFF.

The V gene is TRBV4-1, the J gene TRBJ1-1; 8 bases fit TRBD1. The V gene's germline CDR1 is MGHRA and CDR2 YSYEKL. The CDR3 loop spans 17 amino acids. V shed 1 base, J shed 3 bases, and the junction held 10 bases outside the gene matches. In nucleotides, the CDR3 is TGCGCCAGCAGCCAAGGTCCCGCACAGACAGGGGACACTGAAGCTTTCTTT. This codes for CASSQGPAQTGDTEAFF.

This chain uses TRBV25-1 with TRBJ1-1; maybe TRBD1 (6 bases). This CDR3 is 14 amino acids long. Germline-derived CDR1 and CDR2 are MGHDK and SYGVNS. V lost 7 bases and J 0 bases, leaving 12 bases between the germline ends. The CDR3 bases are TGTGCCAGCATGGACAGCTCCATGAACACTGAAGCTTTCTTT. It translates to CASMDSSMNTEAFF.

The genes are TRBV19 and TRBJ2-1, with a tentative D call TRBD1 (6 bases). CDR1 is LNHDA, CDR2 SQIVND, per germline (reference sequence). The CDR3 totals 14 residues. Deletions cut 4 bases from V and 7 bases from J, with 14 bases between. The CDR3: CASSRFRGWNEQFF. DNA of the CDR3: TGTGCCAGTAGTAGGTTCAGGGGATGGAATGAGCAGTTCTTC. The entire variable domain, with the rest obtained from reference TRBV19 and TRBJ2-1, is as follows: DGGITQSPKYLFRKEGQNVTLSCEQNLNHDAMYWYRQDPGQGLRLIYYSQIVNDFQKGDIAEGYSVSREKKESFPLTVTSAQKNPTAFYLCASSRFRGWNEQFFGPGTRLTVL.

The chain links TRBV7-6 to TRBJ2-2; 14 positions agree with TRBD2. The CDR3 totals 18 residues. Germline V gives CDR1 SGHVS, CDR2 FNYEAQ. With V trimmed by 5 bases and J by 4 bases, 9 bases remained unmatched. The CDR3 loop is CASSPGTSGRSGTGELFF. CDR3 in DNA: TGTGCCAGCAGCCCAGGGACTAGCGGGAGAAGCGGCACCGGGGAGCTGTTTTTT.

The chain links TRBV5-6 to TRBJ2-1; tentatively, D is TRBD2 (6 bases). Germline CDR1 and CDR2: SGHDT and YYEEEE. The CDR3 has 14 amino acids. Between the trimmed V and J ends, which lost 3 bases and 4 bases, there was a span of 11 bases. CDR3 amino acids: CASSWRDPYNEQFF. The CDR3 coding sequence is TGTGCCAGCAGCTGGAGGGATCCTTACAATGAGCAGTTCTTC.

The V call is TRBV5-6, the J call TRBJ2-7; TRBD1 aligns across 9 bases. Germline values: CDR1 SGHDT, CDR2 YYEEEE. V shed 4 bases, J shed 7 bases, and the junction held 15 bases outside the gene matches. This CDR3 is 16 amino acids long. This CDR3 is CASSRVGDRVLGEQYF. The CDR3 DNA is TGTGCCAGCAGCCGCGTCGGGGACAGGGTTTTGGGGGAGCAGTACTTC.

This clone was picked up a small number of times. The chain couples TRBV18 to TRBJ2-7; maybe TRBD1 (5 bases). This CDR3 region has 14 residues. The V end was cut by 2 bases, the J end by 3 bases, with 11 bases between. CDR1 KGHSH and CDR2 LQKENI come from the germline V gene. The CDR3 spells CASSPGAGDYEQYF. Written as DNA, the CDR3 is TGTGCCAGCTCACCAGGGGCAGGAGACTACGAGCAGTACTTC.

The chain uses TRBV9 and TRBJ1-6, with 9 bases fitting TRBD1. The V gene end was trimmed by 3 bases and the J gene end by 9 bases; junction bases not matched to a gene: 4. CDR3 length: 14 amino acids. Germline CDR1 SGDLS, CDR2 YYNGEE. CDR3 region: CASSGQGDSSPLHF. In nucleotides, the CDR3 is TGTGCCAGCAGCGGACAGGGGGATTCTTCACCCCTCCACTTT.

This chain links TRBV4-3 with TRBJ1-3; possible D gene TRBD1, 6 bases. Deletions cut 5 bases from V and 2 bases from J, with 10 bases between. CDR1 is LGHNA and CDR2 is YSLEER in the germline V gene. This CDR3 has 14 amino acids. CDR3 nucleotide sequence: TGCGCCAGCAGCTTCAGGGGTACTGGAAACACCATATATTTT. Translating gives CASSFRGTGNTIYF.

The chain recombines TRBV9 with TRBJ2-3, with a possible D match to TRBD2 (5 bases). Trimming stripped 0 bases from V and 8 bases from J, with 13 bases between. CDR1 and CDR2 from the germline V gene are SGDLS and YYNGEE. The CDR3 runs to 14 residues. For the CDR3, the DNA is TGTGCCAGCAGCGTAGAAAGCGGCTCCGCTACGCAGTATTTT. It specifies CASSVESGSATQYF.

This clone turned up a few times. The chain combines TRBV6-6 with TRBJ1-1; D perhaps matches TRBD1 (5 bases). The CDR3 totals 16 residues. Germline V gives CDR1 MNHNY, CDR2 SVGAGI (reference sequence). Trimming took off 6 bases at V and 2 bases at J, with 19 bases between the two ends. CDR3 DNA sequence: TGTGCCAGCAGCCATCCGGGGGAGGGACCAAACACTGAAGCTTTCTTT. Encoded protein: CASSHPGEGPNTEAFF.

This rearrangement joins TRBV7-3 to TRBJ1-5; 8 bases map to TRBD1. Germline CDR1 is SGHTA and CDR2 is FQGTGA. The CDR3 length is 13 residues. The V gene end was trimmed by 4 bases and the J gene end by 9 bases; junction bases not matched to a gene: 5. This CDR3 reads CASSSDRGGPQHF. CDR3 in DNA: TGTGCCAGCAGCTCCGACAGGGGAGGGCCCCAGCATTTT. Full variable domain (missing parts from reference TRBV7-3 and TRBJ1-5): GAGVSQTPSNKVTEKGKYVELRCDPISGHTALYWYRQSLGQGPEFLIYFQGTGAADDSGLPNDRFFAVRPEGSVSTLKIQRTERGDSAVYLCASSSDRGGPQHFGDGTRLSIL.

This clone was seen a single time. The chain couples TRBV9 to TRBJ2-3, with unresolved D. Per germline, CDR1 SGDLS and CDR2 YYNGEE. V dropped 2 bases and J dropped 2 bases, with 12 bases sitting between them. The CDR3 contains 15 residues. This CDR3 is CASSVLSLYTDTQYF. CDR3 in DNA: TGTGCCAGCAGCGTCCTTAGCCTTTACACAGATACGCAGTATTTT.

This chain's CDR3 is CASREGRGADTQYF. CDR3 bases: TGTGCCAGCAGGGAGGGCCGGGGCGCAGATACGCAGTATTTT. The rearrangement joins TRBV25-1 to TRBJ2-3; D may be TRBD2 (6 bases). Deletions cut 6 bases from V and 4 bases from J, with 14 bases between. CDR3 size: 14 residues. Per germline, CDR1 MGHDK and CDR2 SYGVNS.

This sequence joins TRBV29-1 and TRBJ2-5, with 7 bases that match TRBD2. V shed 5 bases, J shed 7 bases, and the junction held 7 bases outside the gene matches. Germline-derived CDR1 and CDR2 are SQVTM and ANQGSEA. This CDR3 spans 12 amino acids. CDR3 sequence (DNA): TGCAGCGTTACCTCTGGGGGGGGGACCCAGTACTTC. It yields the protein CSVTSGGGTQYF.

This clone has just one count. This rearrangement joins TRBV7-9 to TRBJ2-2, with 11 positions matching TRBD2. From germline, CDR1 is SEHNR and CDR2 FQNEAQ (reference sequence). CDR3 length: 19 amino acids. V gave up 1 base and J gave up 2 bases; unmatched junction bases: 9. The CDR3 DNA is TGTGCCAGCAGCTTAGTGTTCACTAGCGGGAGTTTTAACACCGGGGAGCTGTTTTTT. Translation: CASSLVFTSGSFNTGELFF.